This TCR beta chain came from a study of human T cells and chemical hapten exposure. Study context: Patch tests put 0.01% DPC on the upper back, and the results were checked at 6 days.

This clonotype was detected ten times or more. Using its own MiXCR run on the RACE reads, TCRdb lists one record per CDR3 protein. The sample lists about 61,000 distinct CDR3 sequences, around 7% occurring once. CDR1 and CDR2 from the germline V gene are SSHAT and FNYEAQ (reference sequence). The CDR3 loop spans 14 amino acids. The germline V and J ends were trimmed by 5 bases and 2 bases, with 12 bases remaining between them. The time point was: pre-sensitization, week 0. Stated treatment: therapeutic diphenylcyclopropenone sensitization with weekly scalp DPC. The chain recombines TRBV7-7 with TRBJ2-5; tentatively, D is TRBD2 (6 bases). This receptor was identified in a woman under 40 with alopecia areata. Some clones in this sample may be carry-over from other donors' samples. The sequencing here drew on whole blood, taken in connection with sensitization to the hapten diphenylcyclopropenone (DPC). CDR3 DNA sequence: TGTGCCAGCAGCCCTGCGGCGGGACAAGAGACCCAGTACTTC. Encoded protein: CASSPAAGQETQYF. Full variable domain (outside the CDR3, taken from reference TRBV7-7 and TRBJ2-5): GAGVSQSPRYKVTKRGQDVTLRCDPISSHATLYWYQQALGQGPEFLTYFNYEAQPDKSGLPSDRFSAERPEGSISTLTIQRTEQRDSAMYRCASSPAAGQETQYFGPGTRLLVL.